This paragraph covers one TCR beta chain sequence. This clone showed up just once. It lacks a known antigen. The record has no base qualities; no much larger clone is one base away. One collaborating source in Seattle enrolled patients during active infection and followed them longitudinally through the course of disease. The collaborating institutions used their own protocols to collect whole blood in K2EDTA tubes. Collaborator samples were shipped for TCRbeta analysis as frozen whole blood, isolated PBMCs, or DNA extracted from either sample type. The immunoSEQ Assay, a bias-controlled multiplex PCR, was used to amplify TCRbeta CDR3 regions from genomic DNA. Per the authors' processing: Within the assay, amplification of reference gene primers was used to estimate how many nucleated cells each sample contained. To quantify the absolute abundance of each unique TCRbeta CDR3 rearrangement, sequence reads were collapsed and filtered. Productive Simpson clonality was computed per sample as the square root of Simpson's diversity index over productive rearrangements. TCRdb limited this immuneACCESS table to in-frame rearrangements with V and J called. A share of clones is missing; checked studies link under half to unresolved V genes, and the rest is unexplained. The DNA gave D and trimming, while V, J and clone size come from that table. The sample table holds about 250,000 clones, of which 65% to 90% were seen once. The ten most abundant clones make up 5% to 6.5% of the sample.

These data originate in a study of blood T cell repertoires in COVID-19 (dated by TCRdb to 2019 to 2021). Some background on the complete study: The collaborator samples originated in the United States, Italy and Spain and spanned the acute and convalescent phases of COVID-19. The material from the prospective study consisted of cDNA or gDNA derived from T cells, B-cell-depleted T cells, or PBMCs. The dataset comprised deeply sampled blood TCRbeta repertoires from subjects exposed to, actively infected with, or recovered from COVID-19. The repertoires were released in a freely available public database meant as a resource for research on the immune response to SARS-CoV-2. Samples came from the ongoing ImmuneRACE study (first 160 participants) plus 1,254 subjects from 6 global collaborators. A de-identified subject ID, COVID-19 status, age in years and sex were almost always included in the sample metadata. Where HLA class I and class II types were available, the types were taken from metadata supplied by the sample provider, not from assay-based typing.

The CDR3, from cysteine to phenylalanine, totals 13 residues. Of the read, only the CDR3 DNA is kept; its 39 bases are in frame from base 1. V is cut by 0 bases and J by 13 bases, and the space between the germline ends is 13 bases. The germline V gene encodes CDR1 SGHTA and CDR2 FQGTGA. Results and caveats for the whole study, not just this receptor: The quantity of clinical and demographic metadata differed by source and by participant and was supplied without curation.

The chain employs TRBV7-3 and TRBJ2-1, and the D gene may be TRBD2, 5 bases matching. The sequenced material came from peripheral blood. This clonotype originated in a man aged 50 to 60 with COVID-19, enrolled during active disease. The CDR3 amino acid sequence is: CASSLTSASRQFF. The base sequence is TGTGCCAGCAGCTTAACGTCGGCTAGCCGACAGTTCTTC.